This T cell receptor (beta chain) was found in a study of blood T cell repertoires in COVID-19. Whole-study context: Italy, Spain and the United States were the sources of the convalescent and acute COVID-19 samples. The cDNA or gDNA used as material had been derived from T cells, B-cell-depleted T cells, or PBMCs.

Original processing methods: The authors estimated nucleated cell counts from reference gene primer amplification. Assay used: immunoSEQ multiplex PCR; TCRdb lists only in-frame clones, some missing. That table supplies the V and J calls and clone size; D and trimming were determined from the DNA. Of around 260,000 clones detected, 83% appear once; the ten largest clones hold over 9%. The CDR3 sequence is 15 residues long. Germline V gives CDR1 SGHNT, CDR2 YYREEE (reference sequence). V lost 0 bases, J lost 6 bases, and 16 bases lay in between. The sequenced sample was peripheral blood. The source is a woman aged 45-60 years who had recovered from COVID-19. The chain combines TRBV5-4 with TRBJ2-7; maybe TRBD2 (5 bases). CDR3 nucleotides: TGTGCCAGCAGCTTGGGTGGACTCAGGCAGTCCGAGCAGTACTTC. It translates to CASSLGGLRQSEQYF.